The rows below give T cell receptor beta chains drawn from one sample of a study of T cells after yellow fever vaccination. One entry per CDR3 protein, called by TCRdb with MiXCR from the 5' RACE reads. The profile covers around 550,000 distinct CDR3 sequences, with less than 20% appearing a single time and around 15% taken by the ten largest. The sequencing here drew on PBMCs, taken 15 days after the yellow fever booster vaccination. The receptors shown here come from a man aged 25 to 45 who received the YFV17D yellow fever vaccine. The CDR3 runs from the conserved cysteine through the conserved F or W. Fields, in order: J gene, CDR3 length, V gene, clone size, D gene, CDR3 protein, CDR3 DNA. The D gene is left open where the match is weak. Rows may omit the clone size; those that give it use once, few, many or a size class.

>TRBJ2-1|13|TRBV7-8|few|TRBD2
CASSFQRDREQFF
TGTGCCAGCAGCTTTCAGCGGGATCGTGAGCAGTTCTTC
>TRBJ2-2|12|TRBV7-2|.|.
CAKGGNTGELFF
TGTGCCAAGGGCGGGAACACCGGGGAGCTGTTTTTT
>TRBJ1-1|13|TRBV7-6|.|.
CASRASGNTEAFF
TGTGCCAGCAGAGCGAGCGGGAACACTGAAGCTTTCTTT
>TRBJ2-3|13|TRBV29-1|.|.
CSVEWGLADTQYF
TGCAGCGTTGAATGGGGCCTAGCCGATACGCAGTATTTT
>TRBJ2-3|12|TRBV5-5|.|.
CASSFDGDTQYF
TGTGCCAGCAGCTTCGACGGGGATACGCAGTATTTT
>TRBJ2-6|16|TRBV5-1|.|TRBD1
CASSSGQVSGANVLTF
TGCGCCAGCAGCTCTGGACAGGTGTCCGGGGCCAACGTCCTGACTTTC
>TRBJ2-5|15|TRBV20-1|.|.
CSAPPQGGRSETQYF
TGCAGTGCCCCCCCTCAAGGAGGGCGGTCAGAGACCCAGTACTTC
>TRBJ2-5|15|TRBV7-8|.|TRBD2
CASSLGGLAEAGQYF
TGTGCCAGCAGCTTAGGAGGACTAGCGGAGGCTGGGCAGTACTTC
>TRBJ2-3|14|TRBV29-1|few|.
CSVELVYSTDTQYF
TGCAGCGTTGAACTAGTTTATAGCACAGATACGCAGTATTTT
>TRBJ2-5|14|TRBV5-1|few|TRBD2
CASSFSGTWETQYF
TGCGCCAGCAGCTTTAGCGGGACGTGGGAGACCCAGTACTTC
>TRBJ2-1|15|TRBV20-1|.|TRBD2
CSARTTSGNYNEQFF
TGCAGTGCTAGAACAACTAGCGGGAACTACAATGAGCAGTTCTTC
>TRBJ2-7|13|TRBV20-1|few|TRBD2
CSAKLAGAYEQYF
TGCAGTGCTAAACTAGCGGGGGCCTACGAGCAGTACTTC
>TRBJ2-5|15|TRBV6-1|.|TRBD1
CASVARTGSFETQYF
TGTGCCAGCGTAGCTCGGACAGGGTCGTTTGAGACCCAGTACTTC
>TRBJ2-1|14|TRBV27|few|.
CASSLSRGDNEQFF
TGTGCCAGCAGTTTATCCCGCGGCGACAATGAGCAGTTCTTC
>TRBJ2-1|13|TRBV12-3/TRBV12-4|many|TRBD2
CASSLASGAWQFF
TGTGCCAGCAGTTTAGCGAGCGGGGCTTGGCAGTTCTTC
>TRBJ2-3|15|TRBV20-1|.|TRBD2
CSAQTAGGGAATQYF
TGCAGTGCCCAAACCGCGGGGGGGGGTGCGGCTACGCAGTATTTT
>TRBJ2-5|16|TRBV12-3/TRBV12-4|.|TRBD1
CASSTLQGAEEETQYF
TGTGCCAGCAGCACCCTGCAGGGGGCGGAAGAAGAGACCCAGTACTTC
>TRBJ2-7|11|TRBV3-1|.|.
CASSQGLEQYF
TGTGCCAGCAGCCAAGGTCTCGAGCAGTACTTC
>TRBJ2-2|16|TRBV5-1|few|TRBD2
CASKVLAGGAAGELFF
TGCGCCAGCAAAGTCCTAGCGGGAGGTGCGGCCGGGGAGCTGTTTTTT
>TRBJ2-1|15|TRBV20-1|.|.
CSARDLLISYNEQFF
TGCAGTGCTAGAGATTTGCTGATCTCCTACAATGAGCAGTTCTTC
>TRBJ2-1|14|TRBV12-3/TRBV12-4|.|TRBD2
CASSRLAAYNEQFF
TGTGCCAGCAGTCGACTAGCGGCCTACAATGAGCAGTTCTTC
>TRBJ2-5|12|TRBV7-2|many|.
CASSLPRETQYF
TGTGCCAGCAGCCTCCCCCGGGAGACCCAGTACTTC
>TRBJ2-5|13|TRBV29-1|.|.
CSAFRGKQETQYF
TGCAGCGCATTTCGGGGTAAACAAGAGACCCAGTACTTC
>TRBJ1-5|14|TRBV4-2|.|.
CASSQERNNQPQHF
TGTGCCAGCAGCCAAGAAAGAAACAATCAGCCCCAGCATTTT
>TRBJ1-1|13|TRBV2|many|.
CASGGQRNTEAFF
TGTGCCAGCGGGGGGCAGAGGAACACTGAAGCTTTCTTT
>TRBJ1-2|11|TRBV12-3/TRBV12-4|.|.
CASSGVDGYTF
TGTGCCAGCAGTGGGGTGGATGGCTACACCTTC
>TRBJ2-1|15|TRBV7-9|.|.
CASSLVDRLNNEQFF
TGTGCCAGCAGCTTAGTAGATAGACTAAACAATGAGCAGTTCTTC
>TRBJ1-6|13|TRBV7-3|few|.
CASSPDSRTPLHF
TGTGCCAGCAGCCCCGACAGTCGGACACCCCTCCACTTT
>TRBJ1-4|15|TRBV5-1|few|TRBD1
CASSLGDRHDEKLFF
TGCGCCAGCAGCTTGGGGGACAGACACGACGAAAAACTGTTTTTT
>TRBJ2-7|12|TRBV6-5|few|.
CASSQTGNEQYF
TGTGCCAGCAGCCAGACGGGTAACGAGCAGTACTTC
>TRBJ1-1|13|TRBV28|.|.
CASSFQVWTEAFF
TGTGCCAGCAGTTTTCAGGTTTGGACTGAAGCTTTCTTT
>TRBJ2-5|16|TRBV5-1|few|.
CASSGQSHYELETQYF
TGCGCCAGCAGCGGACAGTCCCACTACGAATTGGAGACCCAGTACTTC
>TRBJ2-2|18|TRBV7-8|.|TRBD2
CASSGPGGQMAGPGELFF
TGTGCCAGCAGCGGACCGGGAGGGCAGATGGCTGGTCCCGGGGAGCTGTTTTTT
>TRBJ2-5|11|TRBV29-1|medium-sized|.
CSGAYQETQYF
TGCAGCGGGGCGTACCAAGAGACCCAGTACTTC
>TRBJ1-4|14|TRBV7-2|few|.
CASSLALHNEKLFF
TGTGCCAGCAGCTTAGCCCTCCATAATGAAAAACTGTTTTTT
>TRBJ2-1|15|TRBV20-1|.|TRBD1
CSASGGTGATNEQFF
TGCAGCGCCTCGGGAGGGACAGGGGCAACCAATGAGCAGTTCTTC
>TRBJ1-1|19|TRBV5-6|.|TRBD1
CASSLPGTYKTGRSTEAFF
TGTGCCAGCAGTTTGCCGGGGACGTATAAGACAGGGCGAAGCACTGAAGCTTTCTTT
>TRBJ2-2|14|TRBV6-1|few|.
CASDHPLDTGELFF
TGTGCCAGCGATCACCCCCTAGACACCGGGGAGCTGTTTTTT
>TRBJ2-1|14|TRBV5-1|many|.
CASSERAVKDEQFF
TGCGCCAGCAGCGAGCGGGCCGTAAAGGATGAGCAGTTCTTC
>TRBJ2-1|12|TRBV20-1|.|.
CSARDPSDEQFF
TGCAGTGCTAGAGACCCAAGTGATGAGCAGTTCTTC
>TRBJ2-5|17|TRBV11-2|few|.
CASSLEGGPIYGETQYF
TGTGCCAGCAGCTTAGAAGGGGGGCCTATCTATGGGGAGACCCAGTACTTC
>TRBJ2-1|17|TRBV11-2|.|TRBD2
CASSLVRIAGVGNEQFF
TGTGCCAGCAGCTTAGTTCGTATAGCGGGAGTTGGTAATGAGCAGTTCTTC
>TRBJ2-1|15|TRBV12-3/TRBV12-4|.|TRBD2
CASSLTGTSGVEQFF
TGTGCCAGCAGTTTAACCGGGACTAGCGGAGTTGAGCAGTTCTTC